The 28 T cell receptor beta chains given below trace back to one sample, sequenced in a study of cytomegalovirus exposure and HLA in healthy donors. Primers: 60 Vbeta forward and 13 Jbeta reverse. Method: immunoSEQ multiplex PCR; TCRdb's copy keeps in-frame clones and lacks some. Found here are 120,000 to 150,000 clones, 60% to 85% of them singletons; the top ten hold just under 1%. Sequenced: PBMCs. These receptors were collected from a man between 18 and 35 years old in good health and CMV-seronegative.

This clone has a single count. The V gene is TRBV28, the J gene TRBJ1-1, with a tentative D call TRBD1 (6 bases). Trimming removed 6 bases from V and 4 bases from J, with 15 bases in between. The length of the CDR3 is 14 residues. Germline CDR1 and CDR2: MDHEN and SYDVKM. The CDR3 protein is CASRLRRGGTEAFF. The CDR3 DNA reads TGTGCCAGCAGATTACGGAGGGGGGGCACTGAAGCTTTCTTT.

The chain employs TRBV19 and TRBJ2-3; D uncertain. Germline V gene data show CDR1 as LNHDA and CDR2 as SQIVND (reference sequence). The V end lost 3 bases, the J end lost 8 bases, and 9 bases lay between the germline ends. The CDR3 sequence is 12 residues long. The CDR3 coding sequence is TGTGCCAGTAGTATCGGGTCGGGTACGCAGTATTTT. Translating gives CASSIGSGTQYF.

The rearrangement uses TRBV6-5 and TRBJ1-6, with TRBD1 as a possible D gene (5 bases). This CDR3 has 13 amino acids. The ends were cut back, 2 bases at V and 10 bases at J, with 9 bases in the middle. Germline V gene lookup returns CDR1 MNHEY and CDR2 SVGAGI. In nucleotides, the CDR3 is TGTGCCAGCAGTTACCCGCAGGGATCACCCCTCCACTTT. It is translated as CASSYPQGSPLHF.

The chain is built from TRBV5-5 and TRBJ1-1, with D possibly being TRBD1 (6 bases). Germline assignment: CDR1 SGHKS and CDR2 YYEKEE (reference sequence). V was trimmed by 5 bases and J by 0 bases, leaving 11 bases between them. The CDR3 is 14 amino acids. CDR3 region: CASSRTVMNTEAFF. The CDR3 coding sequence is TGTGCCAGCAGTAGGACAGTTATGAACACTGAAGCTTTCTTT.

V is TRBV27 and J is TRBJ2-7; a weak D match, TRBD1 (8 bases). The ends were cut back, 5 bases at V and 0 bases at J, with 17 bases in the middle. This CDR3 contains 16 residues. In germline, CDR1 is MNHEY, CDR2 SMNVEV (reference sequence). The DNA of the CDR3 is TGTGCCAGCAGTGCCCGGACAGGGAGGGGCTCCTACGAGCAGTACTTC. Translating it yields CASSARTGRGSYEQYF.

The sample holds one count of this clone. The chain has TRBV18 and TRBJ2-5; 8 bases map to TRBD2. The germline V gene has CDR1 KGHSH and CDR2 LQKENI. Trimming at V came to 3 bases and at J to 2 bases, leaving 11 bases not matched to a gene. This CDR3 is 17 amino acids long. CDR3 nucleotides: TGTGCCAGCTCACCTACCTTTGCGGGGGGCCATCAAGAGACCCAGTACTTC. It translates to CASSPTFAGGHQETQYF.

The chain combines TRBV10-3 with TRBJ1-3, with D possibly being TRBD1 (6 bases). This CDR3 is built from 13 residues. V gave up 6 bases and J gave up 4 bases, with 10 bases separating them. Germline lookup yields CDR1 ENHRY and CDR2 SYGVKD. CDR3 region: CAIRGAAGNTIYF. CDR3 bases: TGTGCCATCAGGGGGGCGGCCGGAAACACCATATATTTT.

In its sample, this clone was seen a few times. CDR3: CASSQASGQSANYGYTF. The CDR3 nucleotides are TGTGCCAGCAGTCAAGCGAGTGGACAGAGCGCTAACTATGGCTACACCTTC. The chain employs TRBV7-9 and TRBJ1-2; D possibly corresponds to TRBD1 (6 bases). Trimming removed 6 bases at V and 0 bases at J, with 20 bases between. CDR3 length: 17 residues. CDR1 is SEHNR, CDR2 FQNEAQ, per germline (reference sequence).

This clone has a handful of counts. CDR3 residues: CASSYTQATKLFF. DNA of the CDR3: TGTGCCAGCAGTTACACCCAAGCAACAAAACTGTTTTTT. The chain combines TRBV6-6 with TRBJ1-4; D uncertain. CDR3 size: 13 residues. Looked up from germline, CDR1 is MNHNY and CDR2 is SVGAGI (reference sequence). V shed 2 bases and J shed 10 bases, with 11 bases lying between them.

The CDR3 DNA reads as TGCGCCAGCAGCTCCGGAGCGGGGACAGGGGGCACTGAAGCTTTCTTT. Protein sequence: CASSSGAGTGGTEAFF. The rearrangement joins TRBV5-1 to TRBJ1-1, with 11 nucleotides matching TRBD1. From germline, CDR1 is SGHRS and CDR2 YFSETQ. The V gene end was trimmed by 3 bases and the J gene end by 4 bases; junction bases not matched to a gene: 8. The CDR3 has 16 amino acids.

The chain links TRBV5-1 to TRBJ1-5, with D perhaps TRBD1 (6 bases). CDR1 SGHRS and CDR2 YFSETQ come from the germline V gene. The CDR3 is 13 amino acids. The V gene lost 3 bases and the J gene lost 6 bases, with 10 bases spanning the gap. DNA of the CDR3: TGCGCCAGCAGCTCCCAGGGGAGTCAGCCCCAGCATTTT. This codes for CASSSQGSQPQHF.

V and J are TRBV5-1 and TRBJ1-6; D is possibly TRBD1 (6 bases). The length of the CDR3 is 18 residues. V dropped 0 bases and J dropped 10 bases, with 23 bases sitting between them. Germline V gene sequence: CDR1 SGHRS, CDR2 YFSETQ. In DNA, the CDR3 is TGCGCCAGCAGCTTGGCGGCATTAACTCTAGGGGGAAGATCACCCCTCCACTTT. Translated, it gives CASSLAALTLGGRSPLHF.

The chain is built from TRBV5-6 and TRBJ2-3; 7 positions match TRBD1. With 3 bases clipped from V and 4 bases from J, the junction kept 5 bases outside the gene matches. This CDR3 is 14 amino acids long. Per germline, CDR1 SGHDT and CDR2 YYEEEE. This CDR3 reads CASSSGQRADTQYF. DNA for the CDR3: TGTGCCAGCAGCTCGGGACAGAGGGCAGATACGCAGTATTTT.

The chain is built from TRBV2 and TRBJ1-1, with a possible D match to TRBD1 (5 bases). CDR3 length equals 12 residues. V was clipped by 4 bases and J by 4 bases, with 7 bases between them. Germline assignment: CDR1 SNHLY and CDR2 FYNNEI. The CDR3 DNA sequence: TGTGCCAGCAGTGCCCAGGGCACTGAAGCTTTCTTT. It codes for CASSAQGTEAFF. Complete variable domain (other parts from reference TRBV2 and TRBJ1-1): EPEVTQTPSHQVTQMGQEVILRCVPISNHLYFYWYRQILGQKVEFLVSFYNNEISEKSEIFDDQFSVERPDGSNFTLKIRSTKLEDSAMYFCASSAQGTEAFFGQGTRLTVV.

The chain is built from TRBV6-4 and TRBJ1-2, with no clear D. Germline CDR1 and CDR2: MRHNA and SNTAGT. CDR3 length equals 13 residues. With 3 bases removed from V and 4 bases from J, the gap between germline ends came to 9 bases. The chain's CDR3 is CASSDYSTYGYTF. The CDR3 DNA sequence: TGTGCCAGCAGTGATTACAGCACCTATGGCTACACCTTC.

This chain connects TRBV5-4 to TRBJ1-1; the D gene is possibly TRBD1 (5 bases). Germline CDR1 SGHNT, CDR2 YYREEE (reference sequence). The CDR3 spans 14 residues. The ends were cut back, 3 bases at V and 0 bases at J, with 9 bases in the middle. CDR3 sequence reads: CASSSLDMNTEAFF. CDR3 sequence (DNA): TGTGCCAGCAGCTCTCTGGACATGAACACTGAAGCTTTCTTT.

The V gene is TRBV27, the J gene TRBJ1-6; no definite D call. From germline, CDR1 is MNHEY and CDR2 SMNVEV (reference sequence). The CDR3 runs 15 residues. Trimming left V 2 bases short and J 6 bases short, with 11 bases between. The CDR3 DNA sequence: TGTGCCAGCAGTTTAGGCGGGGTGGGTAATTCACCCCTCCACTTT. Residues: CASSLGGVGNSPLHF.

V and J are TRBV6-6 and TRBJ1-4; D is possibly TRBD1 (5 bases). Trimming took off 8 bases at V and 12 bases at J, with 13 bases between the two ends. The CDR3 spans 11 residues. Germline lookup yields CDR1 MNHNY and CDR2 SVGAGI (reference sequence). The CDR3 spells CASRFEGELFF. The CDR3 nucleotides read TGTGCCAGCCGATTTGAAGGGGAACTGTTTTTT.

Here the CDR3 DNA reads TGTGCCAGCAGTGCCCCTCGGGGAGAGACCCAGTACTTC. Translation: CASSAPRGETQYF. The gene calls are TRBV2 and TRBJ2-5, with D possibly being TRBD2 (5 bases). This CDR3 contains 13 residues. Germline CDR1 SNHLY, CDR2 FYNNEI. V dropped 4 bases and J dropped 4 bases, with 10 bases sitting between them.

The rearrangement links TRBV4-3 to TRBJ2-5; D is uncertain. Near its end, the DNA agrees better with TRBJ2-7, so the J call may be wrong. Per germline, CDR1 LGHNA and CDR2 YSLEER. This CDR3 region has 15 residues. The CDR3: CASSQSFASSYEQYF. CDR3 bases: TGCGCCAGCAGCCAATCTTTCGCAAGCTCCTACGAGCAGTACTTC.

This sequence joins TRBV4-1 and TRBJ2-7; 9 bases map to TRBD1. CDR1 is MGHRA and CDR2 is YSYEKL in the germline V gene. This CDR3 region has 16 residues. The V gene end was trimmed by 3 bases and the J gene end by 0 bases; junction bases not matched to a gene: 6. The CDR3 region is CASSQTTGGVSYEQYF. CDR3 in DNA: TGCGCCAGCAGCCAGACCACAGGGGGCGTCTCCTACGAGCAGTACTTC.

The chain joins TRBV19 to TRBJ1-1; possible D gene TRBD1, 6 bases. This CDR3 region has 13 residues. Trimming removed 2 bases at V and 4 bases at J, with 8 bases between. Looked up from germline, CDR1 is LNHDA and CDR2 is SQIVND (reference sequence). CDR3 in amino acids: CASSIQGTTEAFF. The CDR3 DNA sequence: TGTGCCAGTAGTATACAGGGGACCACTGAAGCTTTCTTT.

The V call is TRBV29-1, the J call TRBJ2-4; D is undetermined. The ends were cut back, 5 bases at V and 0 bases at J, with 8 bases in the middle. The CDR3 covers 13 residues. Germline V gene data show CDR1 as SQVTM and CDR2 as ANQGSEA. This chain's CDR3 is CSVNPGAKNIQYF. The CDR3, as DNA: TGCAGCGTTAATCCGGGAGCCAAAAACATTCAGTACTTC. The full variable domain, in which reference TRBV29-1 and TRBJ2-4 provide the parts outside the CDR3, is SAVISQKPSRDICQRGTSLTIQCQVDSQVTMMFWYRQQPGQSLTLIATANQGSEATYESGFVIDKFPISRPNLTFSTLTVSNMSPEDSSIYLCSVNPGAKNIQYFGAGTRLSVL.

The chain carries TRBV9 and TRBJ2-2; 14 nucleotides line up with TRBD2. CDR3 length: 19 amino acids. Germline V gives CDR1 SGDLS, CDR2 YYNGEE. The V segment lost 2 bases and the J segment 5 bases; nucleotides outside the gene matches: 11. The CDR3 DNA sequence: TGTGCCAGCAGCGTGGCCCTCGGGACTAGCGGGGGCGGTACCGGGGAGCTGTTTTTT. Amino acid sequence: CASSVALGTSGGGTGELFF. Supplemented by reference TRBV9 and TRBJ2-2, the full variable domain reads DSGVTQTPKHLITATGQRVTLRCSPRSGDLSVYWYQQSLDQGLQFLIQYYNGEERAKGNILERFSAQQFPDLHSELNLSSLELGDSALYFCASSVALGTSGGGTGELFFGEGSRLTVL.

The chain links TRBV5-6 to TRBJ1-1; possibly TRBD1 for D (5 bases). The CDR3 covers 14 residues. Trimming cost V 4 bases and J 5 bases, with 15 bases left between them. Germline V gene data show CDR1 as SGHDT and CDR2 as YYEEEE. CDR3 nucleotides: TGTGCCAGCAGCCTCCCCTCTGGGGGGACTGAAGCTTTCTTT. Amino acids: CASSLPSGGTEAFF.

The chain combines TRBV10-3 with TRBJ2-1; 10 nucleotides line up with TRBD1. CDR1 is ENHRY and CDR2 is SYGVKD in the germline V gene. The CDR3 is 15 amino acids. J was trimmed by 6 bases and V by 8 bases; bases with no gene match: 10. The CDR3 DNA reads as TGTGCCATCTTGAGTCGGGACAGGGGACTCAATGAGCAGTTCTTC. Its protein is CAILSRDRGLNEQFF.

V gene TRBV7-3 combines with J gene TRBJ2-5, with 7 bases that match TRBD1. V trimming: 1 base; J trimming: 2 bases; junction bases outside the gene matches: 7. Germline CDR1 is SGHTA and CDR2 is FQGTGA. The CDR3 loop spans 16 amino acids. Here the CDR3 DNA reads TGTGCCAGCAGCTTAAACCCAGGGGGATATCAAGAGACCCAGTACTTC. Protein: CASSLNPGGYQETQYF.

This CDR3 is CASSLELAGSDEQYF. The CDR3 DNA reads TGTGCCAGCAGCTTGGAGTTGGCCGGGAGCGACGAGCAGTACTTC. V is TRBV5-4 and J is TRBJ2-7; D is possibly TRBD2 (6 bases). CDR3 length equals 15 residues. V was trimmed by 0 bases and J by 5 bases, leaving 15 bases between them. CDR1 is SGHNT, CDR2 YYREEE, per germline (reference sequence).